Reported below is one T cell receptor (beta chain). In the original workflow: Scientists estimated how many nucleated cells there were by amplifying reference gene primers. Repertoires were generated with immunoSEQ multiplex PCR, while TCRdb's copy carries only in-frame clones and drops some. That table furnishes V, J and clone size, whereas the DNA furnished D and trimming. The repertoire holds some 140,000 clones, over 65% seen once, with around 1.5% in the top ten. The data were obtained in a study of blood T cell repertoires in COVID-19. Study-level information: Both acute and convalescent COVID-19 samples were obtained from the United States, Italy and Spain. PBMCs, B-cell-depleted T cells, or T cells provided the cDNA or gDNA that made up the material.

The specimen was peripheral blood. The sequence was collected from a man older than 75 with acute or convalescent COVID-19.

DNA of the CDR3: TGTGCCAGCAGCGCTAGCGGGGGCGGGGAGACCCAGTACTTC. Residues: CASSASGGGETQYF. This sequence joins TRBV9 and TRBJ2-5; TRBD2 agrees at 10 bases. The V segment lost 3 bases and the J segment 5 bases; nucleotides outside the gene matches: 4. CDR3 length: 14 amino acids. From germline, CDR1 is SGDLS and CDR2 YYNGEE.